This T cell receptor beta chain originates from a study of shared clonotypes between healthy human individuals. Findings of the study overall: What naive subsets generally showed was a larger estimated richness than memory subsets showed.

Sorted subsets were amplified in replicate PCRs using 200 ng DNA, 30,000 to 35,000 T cell genomes. Using immunoSEQ multiplex PCR, the repertoire was profiled, and TCRdb retains in-frame clones only, with some absent. The sample contains millions of clones, approximately 90% of which appear only once. A remark on this clone: Antigen specificity is unknown.

The germline gives CDR1 SGHNT, CDR2 YYREEE (reference sequence). The CDR3 is 15 residues long. V shed 6 bases and J 5 bases; nucleotides not matched to a gene: 9. The V call is TRBV5-4, the J call TRBJ2-2, with 8 bases that match TRBD2. The TCR originated in a man aged 18 to 29 in good health. Sequenced material: naive CD4+ T cells sorted from blood. Indicated subset: CD45RA+ positively selected. DNA for the CDR3: TGTGCCAGCAACCCGGGGGGGCCACGGACCGGGGAGCTGTTTTTT. This sequence encodes CASNPGGPRTGELFF.